The 6 T cell receptor beta chains in this list originate from one sample, sequenced in a study of blood T cell repertoires in COVID-19. Profiling relied on immunoSEQ multiplex PCR, and the TCRdb table lists in-frame clones only, not all of them. The repertoire holds hundreds of thousands of clones, with over 80% as singletons. The sample taken for sequencing was peripheral blood. The source of these receptors is a man aged 40-49 years with acute or convalescent COVID-19.

The rearrangement links TRBV2 to TRBJ1-6; D not resolved. This CDR3 region has 15 residues. Germline CDR1 SNHLY, CDR2 FYNNEI. The germline V and J ends were trimmed by 7 bases and 0 bases, with 10 bases remaining between them. The CDR3 sequence is CASTAASSYNSPLHF. CDR3 coding DNA: TGTGCCAGCACAGCCGCTAGCTCCTATAATTCACCCCTCCACTTT.

Comment on this clone: No DNA is shown, since the ends of the CDR3 on it are uncertain; the CDR3 is the one TCRdb lists. J is TRBJ2-5 and V is TRBV6-5; the table assigns TRBD2, which was not confirmed against the DNA. Germline CDR1 is MNHEY and CDR2 is SVGAGI. The CDR3 sequence runs 14 residues, both termini included. The CDR3 loop is CASSTSGLAGAQYF.

This sequence joins TRBV29-1 and TRBJ1-2, with 7 bases lining up with TRBD1. The V gene end was trimmed by 5 bases and the J gene end by 4 bases; junction bases not matched to a gene: 4. This CDR3 is 12 amino acids long. Germline CDR1 SQVTM, CDR2 ANQGSEA. CDR3 in amino acids: CSVFRGSYGYTF. The CDR3 DNA reads as TGCAGCGTTTTCAGGGGGTCCTATGGCTACACCTTC.

J is TRBJ2-5 and V is TRBV5-1; 12 nucleotides align to TRBD1. The junction had 7 bases not matched to a gene; V was cut back by 5 bases and J by 5 bases. The CDR3 totals 15 residues. Germline CDR1 and CDR2: SGHRS and YFSETQ. CDR3 DNA sequence: TGCGCCAGCAGTCAAGGGACAGGGGGCGAGGAGACCCAGTACTTC. Protein: CASSQGTGGEETQYF.

The chain employs TRBV5-4 and TRBJ1-1; D remains unclear. Trimming took 5 bases from V and 1 from J, leaving 18 bases between them. This CDR3 spans 16 amino acids. Per the germline V gene, CDR1 is SGHNT and CDR2 is YYREEE (reference sequence). CDR3 in amino acids: CASRLYRDGGNTEAFF. CDR3 sequence (DNA): TGTGCCAGCAGACTCTACCGGGATGGCGGGAACACTGAAGCTTTCTTT.

The V call is TRBV29-1, the J call TRBJ2-3, with 9 nucleotides matching TRBD1. J gave up 3 bases and V 4 bases, and 5 bases lay outside the gene matches. The CDR3 is made up of 14 amino acids. Germline V gene data show CDR1 as SQVTM and CDR2 as ANQGSEA. The CDR3 here is CSVGDRAATDTQYF. DNA for the CDR3: TGCAGCGTTGGGGACAGGGCTGCGACAGATACGCAGTATTTT.